The 28 T cell receptor beta chains below were found in one sample sequenced in a study of type 1 and type 2 diabetes patients. The PCR template was genomic DNA. Multiplex PCR with 30 forward and 13 reverse primers amplified the TCR beta CDR3. TCRdb reprocessed the multiplex PCR reads with MiXCR, giving one entry per CDR3 protein. Among more than 250,000 distinct CDR3 sequences listed, roughly 48% were seen once. The sample comprised peripheral blood mononuclear cells (PBMCs). These receptors all stem from a man between 18 and 29 years old with type 2 diabetes.

Only a few counts were recorded for this clonotype. The chain employs TRBV9 and TRBJ1-5; D not resolved. V was clipped by 4 bases and J by 4 bases, with 12 bases between them. The CDR3 totals 14 residues. CDR1 is SGDLS and CDR2 is YYNGEE in the germline V gene. The CDR3 nucleotides are TGTGCCAGCAGCCCCGGTTTAGGAAATCAGCCCCAGCATTTT. It translates to CASSPGLGNQPQHF.

This chain connects TRBV3-2 to TRBJ1-6; the table names TRBD1, a call not compared with the DNA. TRBV3-2 is reported as a pseudogene. CDR3 length: 17 amino acids. CDR3: CASSQDPSGETRAPLHF. The CDR3 coding sequence is TGTGCCAGCAGCCAAGATCCGTCGGGCGAAACAAGGGCACCCCTCCACTTT.

A remark on this clonotype: Sequence at one end of the junction differs from germline and may be a read error. The chain uses TRBV10-2 and TRBJ2-3, with TRBD1 identical over 9 bases. From germline, CDR1 is WSHSY and CDR2 SAAADI. The CDR3 extends over 15 amino acids. Written as DNA, the CDR3 is TGTGCCAGCAGAACAGGGGGCGCGTTGGCAGATACGCAGTATTTT. Translating it yields CASRTGGALADTQYF.

This sequence joins TRBV7-3 and TRBJ1-5, with D perhaps matching TRBD1 (6 bases). The ends were cut back, 5 bases at V and 7 bases at J, with 21 bases in the middle. Per germline, CDR1 SGHTA and CDR2 FQGTGA. This CDR3 is 16 amino acids long. The CDR3 bases are TGTGCCAGCAGCCCTCAAACAGGGTTGATCGGCCAGCCCCAGCATTTT. It encodes CASSPQTGLIGQPQHF.

The J gene is TRBJ1-6, the V gene TRBV10-2; D is unclear. The ends were cut back, 8 bases at V and 8 bases at J, with 10 bases in the middle. From germline, CDR1 is WSHSY and CDR2 SAAADI. There are 12 residues in the CDR3. CDR3 coding DNA: TGCGCCAGCGGAGCCCGAGATTCACCCCTCCACTTT. Protein: CASGARDSPLHF.

This clonotype was seen a few times. J is TRBJ1-6 and V is TRBV4-1, with 8 nucleotides matching TRBD1. Germline CDR1 and CDR2: MGHRA and YSYEKL. This CDR3 contains 16 residues. The V and J ends lost 1 base and 5 bases, in that order; junction bases with no gene match: 4. CDR3 sequence: CASSQGQGNDNSPLHF. CDR3 nucleotides: TGCGCCAGCAGCCAAGGACAGGGGAACGATAATTCACCCCTCCACTTT.

This chain uses TRBV14 with TRBJ2-5; 7 bases are a match to TRBD1. Germline V CDR1 and CDR2: SGHDN, FVKESK. The CDR3 is made up of 13 amino acids. Losses at the gene ends were 2 bases for V and 5 bases for J; bases not matched to a gene: 2. CDR3 in DNA: TGTGCCAGCAGCCAATACAGGGGTGAGACCCAGTACTTC. It encodes CASSQYRGETQYF.

The V gene is TRBV19, the J gene TRBJ2-1; TRBD2 agrees at 9 bases. The trim removed 8 bases at V and 2 bases at J, leaving 4 bases unmatched. The CDR3 runs 14 residues. Per germline, CDR1 LNHDA and CDR2 SQIVND (reference sequence). This chain's CDR3 is CASQAGGTYNEQFF. The CDR3 bases are TGTGCCAGTCAAGCGGGGGGAACCTACAATGAGCAGTTCTTC.

This clonotype has only a few counts. The chain combines TRBV14 with TRBJ2-1, with 7 nucleotides matching TRBD1. Germline V gene lookup returns CDR1 SGHDN and CDR2 FVKESK. The junction had 4 bases not matched to a gene; V was cut back by 2 bases and J by 0 bases. The CDR3 runs to 16 residues. The CDR3: CASSQLRDSSYNEQFF. The CDR3 DNA reads TGTGCCAGCAGCCAACTCCGGGACAGCTCCTACAATGAGCAGTTCTTC.

The V gene is TRBV28, the J gene TRBJ1-6, with no clear D. The length of the CDR3 is 13 residues. Germline CDR1 reads MDHEN; CDR2 reads SYDVKM. Trimming removed 3 bases at V and 9 bases at J, with 9 bases between. This CDR3 is CASSFYISSPLHF. CDR3 coding DNA: TGTGCCAGCAGTTTCTATATTAGTTCACCCCTCCACTTT.

This clonotype was counted at least ten times. The chain carries TRBV19 and TRBJ1-1; D is unclear. The CDR3 is made up of 11 amino acids. Germline lookup yields CDR1 LNHDA and CDR2 SQIVND (reference sequence). V was cut by 6 bases and J by 10 bases, with 12 bases left in between. The CDR3 loop reads CASSKGLGAFF. Here the CDR3 DNA reads TGTGCCAGTAGCAAGGGCCTTGGAGCTTTCTTT.

This clonotype has just a few counts. The V call is TRBV6-6, the J call TRBJ1-6; D is perhaps TRBD1 (6 bases). With 5 bases removed from V and 1 base from J, the gap between germline ends came to 9 bases. CDR1 MNHNY and CDR2 SVGAGI come from the germline V gene (reference sequence). This CDR3 region has 15 residues. The CDR3 nucleotides read TGTGCCAGCAGTGGAGGGGGGTCCTATAATTCACCCCTCCACTTT. It is translated as CASSGGGSYNSPLHF.

This clonotype was picked up many times. V and J are TRBV7-6 and TRBJ2-7, with 8 bases matching TRBD1. Per the germline V gene, CDR1 is SGHVS and CDR2 is FNYEAQ. The CDR3 loop spans 14 amino acids. The J segment lost 1 base and the V segment lost 1 base, leaving 0 bases of the junction unmatched. CDR3 amino acids: CASSLGTGSYEQYF. CDR3 DNA: TGTGCCAGCAGCTTAGGGACAGGGTCCTACGAGCAGTACTTC.

The rearrangement links TRBV7-2 to TRBJ1-2; 9 bases map to TRBD1. Germline-derived CDR1 and CDR2 are SGHTA and FQGNSA. J was trimmed by 7 bases and V by 4 bases; bases with no gene match: 4. The CDR3 has 13 residues. Here the CDR3 DNA reads TGTGCCAGCAGCTCTGGGACAGGGTCTGGCTACACCTTC. It translates to CASSSGTGSGYTF.

This chain's CDR3 is CASSEYGGGYTF. The CDR3 coding sequence is TGTGCCAGCAGTGAATATGGAGGGGGCTACACCTTC. The chain combines TRBV25-1 with TRBJ1-2, with unresolved D. This CDR3 is built from 12 residues. V lost 0 bases to trimming and J lost 8 bases, with 7 bases between them. Germline CDR1 and CDR2: MGHDK and SYGVNS.

This clonotype was detected only a few times. This chain links TRBV5-1 with TRBJ2-1; TRBD2 matches 8 bases. CDR1 SGHRS and CDR2 YFSETQ come from the germline V gene. Trimming cost V 2 bases and J 4 bases; bases outside gene matches: 5. This CDR3 comprises 15 residues. CDR3 sequence reads: CASSFDSGTYNEQFF. Here the CDR3 DNA reads TGCGCCAGCAGCTTTGATAGCGGGACTTACAATGAGCAGTTCTTC.

Points on this clonotype: Germline and junction disagree at one end, which may indicate a read error. This chain links TRBV14 with TRBJ2-3; 10 positions match TRBD2. CDR1 is SGHDN, CDR2 FVKESK, per germline. This CDR3 is built from 16 residues. CDR3 sequence reads: CASIQERSGRFDTQYF. CDR3 in DNA: TGTGCCAGCATCCAAGAACGTAGCGGGAGGTTCGATACGCAGTATTTT.

There are a few counts of this clonotype. The chain recombines TRBV20-1 with TRBJ2-7; 10 bases are a match to TRBD2. Germline lookup yields CDR1 DFQATT and CDR2 SNEGSKA (reference sequence). V dropped 4 bases and J dropped 0; count of bases not matched to a gene: 6. This CDR3 spans 15 amino acids. The DNA of the CDR3 is TGCAGTGCTAACCCTAGCGGGGGCGCCTCCTACGAGCAGTACTTC. Translated, it gives CSANPSGGASYEQYF.

The J gene is TRBJ1-2, the V gene TRBV7-6; possible D gene TRBD1, 5 bases. V dropped 4 bases and J dropped 2 bases, with 14 bases sitting between them. Germline V gene data show CDR1 as SGHVS and CDR2 as FNYEAQ. The CDR3 has 15 amino acids. The CDR3 spells CASSSKGRGNYGYTF. CDR3 in DNA: TGTGCCAGCAGCTCAAAAGGACGGGGGAACTATGGCTACACCTTC.

This rearrangement joins TRBV30 to TRBJ2-5; 9 positions match TRBD2. The germline gives CDR1 GTSNPN, CDR2 SVGIG (reference sequence). Trimming took 0 bases from V and 5 from J; bases not matched to a gene: 13. This CDR3 region has 17 residues. This CDR3 reads CAWSVPSDSGSVETQYF. The CDR3 region has the DNA TGTGCCTGGAGTGTACCCTCCGATAGCGGGAGCGTCGAGACCCAGTACTTC.

The chain uses TRBV7-2 and TRBJ1-2; possibly TRBD1 for D (5 bases). The CDR3 length is 15 residues. V shed 1 base and J shed 3 bases, with 12 bases lying between them. CDR1 SGHTA and CDR2 FQGNSA come from the germline V gene. The CDR3 loop is CASSLGGDMDYGYTF. Written as DNA, the CDR3 is TGTGCCAGCAGCTTAGGAGGGGATATGGACTATGGCTACACCTTC.

This clonotype was counted only a few times. V gene TRBV19 combines with J gene TRBJ1-4, with D maybe TRBD1 (6 bases). The ends were cut back, 3 bases at V and 0 bases at J, with 8 bases in the middle. Looked up from germline, CDR1 is LNHDA and CDR2 is SQIVND (reference sequence). This CDR3 region has 15 residues. The CDR3 protein is CASSIRGATNEKLFF. The CDR3 region has the DNA TGTGCCAGTAGTATCAGGGGCGCAACTAATGAAAAACTGTTTTTT.

This clonotype showed up many times. This sequence joins TRBV20-1 and TRBJ2-6; D is unresolved. Germline V gives CDR1 DFQATT, CDR2 SNEGSKA (reference sequence). Trimming took 6 bases from V and 2 from J, leaving 5 bases between them. This CDR3 has 12 residues. The CDR3 DNA follows: TGCAGTGCAACGACTGGGGCCAACGTCCTGACTTTC. Amino acid sequence: CSATTGANVLTF.

This clonotype was seen only a few times. V gene TRBV5-1 combines with J gene TRBJ2-7, with 9 bases lining up with TRBD1. Germline V gene data show CDR1 as SGHRS and CDR2 as YFSETQ. This CDR3 comprises 14 residues. The V segment lost 4 bases and the J segment 4 bases; nucleotides outside the gene matches: 6. This CDR3 is CASSTRDRDYEQYF. The CDR3 DNA reads TGCGCCAGCAGCACCCGGGACAGGGATTACGAGCAGTACTTC.

The chain carries TRBV7-9 and TRBJ1-2, with D tentatively TRBD1 (5 bases). This CDR3 spans 11 amino acids. CDR1 and CDR2 (germline): SEHNR, FQNEAQ (reference sequence). V dropped 7 bases and J dropped 7 bases, with 10 bases sitting between them. The CDR3 DNA reads TGTGCCAGCATCGGGGGGGGTGGCTACACCTTC. Translated: CASIGGGGYTF.

Worth noting for this clonotype: Its ends do not fully match the called genes, so a read error is possible. V is TRBV27 and J is TRBJ2-3; tentatively, D is TRBD2 (5 bases). The germline gives CDR1 MNHEY, CDR2 SMNVEV (reference sequence). The CDR3 covers 14 residues. The CDR3 sequence is CASSETSSTDTEYF. The DNA for the CDR3 is TGTGCCAGCAGTGAAACCTCTAGCACAGATACGGAGTATTTT.

On this clonotype itself: Because the CDR3 is missing its conserved closing phenylalanine or tryptophan, this is likely a read error. V and J are TRBV6-1 and TRBJ2-6; D is possibly TRBD2 (5 bases). Germline V gene lookup returns CDR1 MNHNS and CDR2 SASEGT. Trimming stripped 5 bases from V and 2 bases from J, with 10 bases between. The CDR3 runs 15 residues. The CDR3 DNA follows: TGTGCCAGCAGTTACCGGGGAACTGGGGCCAACGTCCTGACTTCC. Translating it yields CASSYRGTGANVLTS.

The chain joins TRBV14 to TRBJ1-5, with unresolved D. Germline assignment: CDR1 SGHDN and CDR2 FVKESK. The CDR3 covers 14 residues. V gave up 5 bases and J gave up 2 bases, with 10 bases separating them. CDR3 region: CASSTGRGNQPQHF. The CDR3 coding sequence is TGTGCCAGCAGCACCGGAAGGGGCAATCAGCCCCAGCATTTT. The full variable domain, in which reference TRBV14 and TRBJ1-5 provide the parts outside the CDR3, is EAGVTQFPSHSVIEKGQTVTLRCDPISGHDNLYWYRRVMGKEIKFLLHFVKESKQDESGMPNNRFLAERTGGTYSTLKVQPAELEDSGVYFCASSTGRGNQPQHFGDGTRLSIL.